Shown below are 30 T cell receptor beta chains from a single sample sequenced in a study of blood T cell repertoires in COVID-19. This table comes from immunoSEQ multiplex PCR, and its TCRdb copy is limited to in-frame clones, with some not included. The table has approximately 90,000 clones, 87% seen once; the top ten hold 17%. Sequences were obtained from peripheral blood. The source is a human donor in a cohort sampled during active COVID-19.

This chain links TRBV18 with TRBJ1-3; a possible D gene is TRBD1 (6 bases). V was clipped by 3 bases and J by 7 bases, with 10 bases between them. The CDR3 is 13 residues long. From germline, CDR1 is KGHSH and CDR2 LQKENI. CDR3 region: CASSPNQGNTIYF. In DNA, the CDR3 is TGTGCCAGCTCACCGAATCAGGGGAACACCATATATTTT.

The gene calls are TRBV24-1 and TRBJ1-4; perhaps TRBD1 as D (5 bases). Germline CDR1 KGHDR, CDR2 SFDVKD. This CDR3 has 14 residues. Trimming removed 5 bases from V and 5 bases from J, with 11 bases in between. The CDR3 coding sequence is TGTGCCACCAGTGCGGGGGGACTGAATGAAAAACTGTTTTTT. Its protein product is CATSAGGLNEKLFF.

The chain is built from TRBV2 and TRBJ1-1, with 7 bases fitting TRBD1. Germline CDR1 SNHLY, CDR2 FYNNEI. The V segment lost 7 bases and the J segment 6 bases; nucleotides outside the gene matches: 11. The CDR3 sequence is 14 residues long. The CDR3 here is CASTPGQTLSEAFF. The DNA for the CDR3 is TGTGCCAGCACCCCGGGACAGACGTTGTCTGAAGCTTTCTTT.

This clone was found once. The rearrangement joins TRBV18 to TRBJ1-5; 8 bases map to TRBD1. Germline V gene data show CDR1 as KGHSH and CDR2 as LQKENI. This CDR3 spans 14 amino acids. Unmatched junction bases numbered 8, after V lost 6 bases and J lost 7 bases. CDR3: CASSPRQGRQPQHF. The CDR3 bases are TGTGCCAGCTCTCCTAGACAGGGGAGGCAGCCCCAGCATTTT.

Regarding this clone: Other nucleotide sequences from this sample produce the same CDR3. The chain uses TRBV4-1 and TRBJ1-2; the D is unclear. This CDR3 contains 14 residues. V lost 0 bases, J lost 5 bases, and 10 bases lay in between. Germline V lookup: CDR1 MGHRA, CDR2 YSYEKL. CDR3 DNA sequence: TGCGCCAGCAGCCAAGAGGGCAGACCGTATGGCTACACCTTC. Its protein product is CASSQEGRPYGYTF.

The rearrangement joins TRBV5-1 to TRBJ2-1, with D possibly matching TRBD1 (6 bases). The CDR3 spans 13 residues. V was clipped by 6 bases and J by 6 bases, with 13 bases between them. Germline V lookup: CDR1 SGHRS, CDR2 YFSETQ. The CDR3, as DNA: TGCGCCAGCAAGGGGGATAATGGCAATGAGCAGTTCTTC. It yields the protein CASKGDNGNEQFF.

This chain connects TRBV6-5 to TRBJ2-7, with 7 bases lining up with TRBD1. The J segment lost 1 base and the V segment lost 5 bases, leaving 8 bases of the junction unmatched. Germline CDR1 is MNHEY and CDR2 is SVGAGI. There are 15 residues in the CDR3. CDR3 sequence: CASSTINRGSYEQYF. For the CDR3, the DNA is TGTGCCAGCAGTACGATAAACAGGGGATCCTACGAGCAGTACTTC.

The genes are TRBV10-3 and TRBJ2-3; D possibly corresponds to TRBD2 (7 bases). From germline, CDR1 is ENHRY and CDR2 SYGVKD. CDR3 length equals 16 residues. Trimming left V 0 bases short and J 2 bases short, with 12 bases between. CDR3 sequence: CAISESGGGNTDTQYF. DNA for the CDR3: TGTGCCATCAGTGAGTCGGGGGGGGGCAACACAGATACGCAGTATTTT.

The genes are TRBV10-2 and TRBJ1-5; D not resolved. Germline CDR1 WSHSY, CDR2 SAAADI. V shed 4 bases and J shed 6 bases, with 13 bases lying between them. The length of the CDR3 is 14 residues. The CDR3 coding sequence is TGCGCCAGCAGTGGAGGGCCGGAAAGTCAGCCCCAGCATTTT. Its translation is CASSGGPESQPQHF.

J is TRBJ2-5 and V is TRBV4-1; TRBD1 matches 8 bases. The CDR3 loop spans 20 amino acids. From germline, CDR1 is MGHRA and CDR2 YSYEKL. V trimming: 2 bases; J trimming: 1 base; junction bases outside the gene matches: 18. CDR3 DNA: TGCGCCAGCAGCCAACCATTCCCAACTCGTCAAACAGGGGGCCAAGAGACCCAGTACTTC. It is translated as CASSQPFPTRQTGGQETQYF.

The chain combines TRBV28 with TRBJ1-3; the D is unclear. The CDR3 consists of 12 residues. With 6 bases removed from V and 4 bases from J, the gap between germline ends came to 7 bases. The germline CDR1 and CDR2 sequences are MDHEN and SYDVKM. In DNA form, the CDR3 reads TGTGCCAGCAGCGCGACAGGAAACACCATATATTTT. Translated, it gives CASSATGNTIYF. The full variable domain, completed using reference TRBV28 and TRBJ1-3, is DVKVTQSSRYLVKRTGEKVFLECVQDMDHENMFWYRQDPGLGLRLIYFSYDVKMKEKGDIPEGYSVSREKKERFSLILESASTNQTSMYLCASSATGNTIYFGEGSWLTVV.

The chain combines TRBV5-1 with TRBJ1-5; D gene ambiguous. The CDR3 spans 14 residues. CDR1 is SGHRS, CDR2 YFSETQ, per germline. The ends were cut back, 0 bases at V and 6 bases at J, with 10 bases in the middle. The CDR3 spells CASSLDQSFQPQHF. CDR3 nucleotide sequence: TGCGCCAGCAGCTTGGACCAGTCGTTTCAGCCCCAGCATTTT. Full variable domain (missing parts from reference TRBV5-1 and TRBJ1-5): KAGVTQTPRYLIKTRGQQVTLSCSPISGHRSVSWYQQTPGQGLQFLFEYFSETQRNKGNFPGRFSGRQFSNSRSEMNVSTLELGDSALYLCASSLDQSFQPQHFGDGTRLSIL.

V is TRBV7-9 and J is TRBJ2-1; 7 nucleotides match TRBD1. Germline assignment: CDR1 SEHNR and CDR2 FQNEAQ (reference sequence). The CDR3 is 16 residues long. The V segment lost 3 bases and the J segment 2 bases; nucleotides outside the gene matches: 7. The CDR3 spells CASSLGQSSPYNEQFF. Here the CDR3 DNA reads TGTGCCAGCAGCTTGGGACAGTCCTCCCCCTACAATGAGCAGTTCTTC.

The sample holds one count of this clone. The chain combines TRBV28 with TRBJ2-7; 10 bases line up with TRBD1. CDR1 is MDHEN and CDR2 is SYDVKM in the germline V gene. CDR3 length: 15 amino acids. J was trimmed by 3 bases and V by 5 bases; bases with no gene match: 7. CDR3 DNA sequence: TGTGCCAGCAGTCCACCGGGACAGGGGCGCTACGAGCAGTACTTC. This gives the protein CASSPPGQGRYEQYF.

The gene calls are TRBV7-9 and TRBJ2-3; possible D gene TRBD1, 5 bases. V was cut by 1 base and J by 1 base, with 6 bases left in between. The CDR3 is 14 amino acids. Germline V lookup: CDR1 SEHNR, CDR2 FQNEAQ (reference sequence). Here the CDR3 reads CASSLVGGTDTQYF. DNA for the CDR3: TGTGCCAGCAGCTTAGTAGGGGGCACAGATACGCAGTATTTT.

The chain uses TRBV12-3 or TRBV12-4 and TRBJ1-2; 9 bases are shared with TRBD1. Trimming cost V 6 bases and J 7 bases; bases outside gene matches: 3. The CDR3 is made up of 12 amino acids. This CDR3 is CASRRQGGGYTF. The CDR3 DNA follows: TGTGCCAGCAGGCGACAGGGGGGTGGCTACACCTTC.

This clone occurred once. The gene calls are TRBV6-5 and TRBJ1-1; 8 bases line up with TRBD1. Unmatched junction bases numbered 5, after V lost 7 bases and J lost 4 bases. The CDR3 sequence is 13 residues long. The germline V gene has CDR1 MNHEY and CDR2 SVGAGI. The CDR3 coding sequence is TGTGCCAGCATGGACAGGGTGGGCACTGAAGCTTTCTTT. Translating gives CASMDRVGTEAFF.

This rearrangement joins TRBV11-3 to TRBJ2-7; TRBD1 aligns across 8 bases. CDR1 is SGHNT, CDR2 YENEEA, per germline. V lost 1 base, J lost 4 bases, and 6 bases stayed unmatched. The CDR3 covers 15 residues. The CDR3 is CASSLGAGQVYEQYF. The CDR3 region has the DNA TGTGCCAGCAGCTTAGGTGCGGGACAGGTATACGAGCAGTACTTC.

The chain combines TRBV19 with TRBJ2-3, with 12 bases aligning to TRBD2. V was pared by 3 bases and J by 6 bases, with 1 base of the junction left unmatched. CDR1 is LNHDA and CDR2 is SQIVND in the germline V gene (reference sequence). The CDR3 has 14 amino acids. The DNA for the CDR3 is TGTGCCAGTAGTATCGGACTAGCGGGGGATACGCAGTATTTT. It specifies CASSIGLAGDTQYF.

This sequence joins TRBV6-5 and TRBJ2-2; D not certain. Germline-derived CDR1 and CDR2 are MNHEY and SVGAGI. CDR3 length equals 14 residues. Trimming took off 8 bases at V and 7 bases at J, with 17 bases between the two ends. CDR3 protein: CASAPSSGGGELFF. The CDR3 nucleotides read TGTGCCAGCGCCCCCTCTTCCGGCGGCGGGGAGCTGTTTTTT.

The CDR3 region is CASSQAGGWGNDYEQYF. CDR3 coding DNA: TGTGCCAGCAGCCAAGCAGGGGGTTGGGGGAACGACTACGAGCAGTACTTC. This chain connects TRBV3-1 (or the pseudogene TRBV3-2) to TRBJ2-7, with TRBD1 identical over 7 bases. The V gene end was trimmed by 1 base and the J gene end by 3 bases; junction bases not matched to a gene: 12. The CDR3 contains 17 residues. Germline CDR1 LGHDT, CDR2 YNNKEL (reference sequence).

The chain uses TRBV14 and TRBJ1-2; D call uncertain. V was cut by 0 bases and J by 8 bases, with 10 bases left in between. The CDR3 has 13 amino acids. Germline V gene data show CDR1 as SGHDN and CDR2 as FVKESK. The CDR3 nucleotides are TGTGCCAGCAGCCAAGATTCGCGAGGAGGCTACACCTTC. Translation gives CASSQDSRGGYTF.

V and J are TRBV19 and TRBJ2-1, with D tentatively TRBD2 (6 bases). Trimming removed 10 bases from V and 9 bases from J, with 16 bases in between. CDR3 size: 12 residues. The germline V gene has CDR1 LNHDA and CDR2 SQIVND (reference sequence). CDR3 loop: CATDGGVGEQFF. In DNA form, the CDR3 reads TGTGCCACTGACGGCGGGGTGGGTGAGCAGTTCTTC.

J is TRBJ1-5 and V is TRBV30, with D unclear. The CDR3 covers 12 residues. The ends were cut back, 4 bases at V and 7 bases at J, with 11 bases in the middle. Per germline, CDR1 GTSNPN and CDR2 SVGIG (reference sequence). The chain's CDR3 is CAWNQGGQPQHF. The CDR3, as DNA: TGTGCCTGGAACCAAGGAGGGCAGCCCCAGCATTTT.

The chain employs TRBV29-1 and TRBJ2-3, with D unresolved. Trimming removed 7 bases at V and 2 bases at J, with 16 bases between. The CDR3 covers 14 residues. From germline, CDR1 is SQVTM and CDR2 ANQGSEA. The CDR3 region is CSAPSNWATDTQYF. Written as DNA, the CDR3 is TGCAGCGCCCCCAGCAATTGGGCCACAGATACGCAGTATTTT.

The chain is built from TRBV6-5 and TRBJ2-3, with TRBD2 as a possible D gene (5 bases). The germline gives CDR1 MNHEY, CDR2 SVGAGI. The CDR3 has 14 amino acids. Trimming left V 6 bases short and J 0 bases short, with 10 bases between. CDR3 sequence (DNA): TGTGCCAGCAGGTGGACTTCCAGCACAGATACGCAGTATTTT. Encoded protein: CASRWTSSTDTQYF.

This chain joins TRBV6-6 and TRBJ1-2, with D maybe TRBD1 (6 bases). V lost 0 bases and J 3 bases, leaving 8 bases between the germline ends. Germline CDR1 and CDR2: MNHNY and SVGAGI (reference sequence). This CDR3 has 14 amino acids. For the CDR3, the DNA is TGTGCCAGCAGTTACTCTACAGGGCACTATGGCTACACCTTC. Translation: CASSYSTGHYGYTF.

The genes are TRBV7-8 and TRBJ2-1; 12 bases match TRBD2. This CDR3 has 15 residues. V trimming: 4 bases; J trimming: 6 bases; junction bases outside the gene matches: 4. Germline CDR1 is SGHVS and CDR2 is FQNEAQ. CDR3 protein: CASSSLAGGLNEQFF. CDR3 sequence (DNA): TGTGCCAGCAGCTCTCTAGCGGGGGGGCTCAATGAGCAGTTCTTC.

This CDR3 reads CASSFAGVDSNQPQHF. The CDR3 nucleotides are TGTGCCAGCAGCTTCGCCGGGGTTGATAGCAATCAGCCCCAGCATTTT. V is TRBV5-6 and J is TRBJ1-5; D unclear. The ends were cut back, 2 bases at V and 0 bases at J, with 12 bases in the middle. The CDR3 has 16 residues. Germline V gives CDR1 SGHDT, CDR2 YYEEEE.

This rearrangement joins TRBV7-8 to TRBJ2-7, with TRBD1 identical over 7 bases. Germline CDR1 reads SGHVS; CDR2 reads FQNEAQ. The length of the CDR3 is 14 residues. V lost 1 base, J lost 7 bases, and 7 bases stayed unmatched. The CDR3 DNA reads TGTGCCAGCAGCTTAGAGAGGGGGCCCTGGGAGCAGTACTTC. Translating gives CASSLERGPWEQYF.